This TCR beta chain comes out of a study of CD8+ T cells in alopecia areata. Study-wide results and caveats: It was lesional scalp, especially alopecia totalis/universalis, that showed higher clonality than normal scalp.

V was shortened by 6 bases and J by 1 base, with 12 bases between the two germline ends. The CDR3 spans 14 residues. Germline CDR1 MNHNS, CDR2 SASEGT. Specified treatment: oral pan-JAK inhibitor, 5-10 mg twice daily. Cell sorting was applied to PBMCs, and CD4+ and CD8+ T cells were collected. TCR sequencing used cDNA made by reverse transcription of extracted RNA. TCRdb's table, derived via immunoSEQ multiplex PCR, lists solely in-frame clones and lacks some. The sample shows 150,000 to 200,000 clones, 55% to 75% of them seen only once. With respect to this clone: The antigen is not known.

J is TRBJ1-1 and V is TRBV6-1; D is undetermined. The sample in question was CD4+ T cells sorted from blood, obtained at week 24, from a patient treated with tofacitinib. The receptor's source is a human donor with alopecia areata. The CDR3 region has the DNA TGTGCCAGCAGATTACATCGCTCGAACACTGAAGCTTTCTTT. Translating gives CASRLHRSNTEAFF.